Listed below are T cell receptor beta chains from one sample, sequenced in a study of vaccination effects on CD4 cells after COVID-19. Clones were read by immunoSEQ multiplex PCR, and TCRdb kept only the in-frame ones, dropping some. The sample comprises some 22,000 clones, roughly 70% of which are singletons, and 2.5% to 4% rests with the top ten. No antigen has been assigned to these receptors. Sequenced material: CD4+ T cells from PBMCs cultured with SARS-CoV-2 spike peptides, taken before COVID-19 vaccination. All receptors derive from a human donor who received a COVID-19 vaccine. The CDR3 runs from the conserved cysteine through the conserved F or W. Each record gives: J gene, clone size, V gene, CDR3 protein. Clone size appears in some rows only: once, few, many, or a class for an expanded clone.

j_gene: TRBJ1-3
abundance: .
v_gene: TRBV4-2
CDR3aa: CASSQDARGGSGNTIYF

j_gene: TRBJ1-3
abundance: .
v_gene: TRBV18
CDR3aa: CASSPMENTIYF

j_gene: TRBJ2-1
abundance: .
v_gene: TRBV9
CDR3aa: CASSVGLAGHEQFF

j_gene: TRBJ2-7
abundance: few
v_gene: TRBV9
CDR3aa: CASSVEGQSYEQYF

j_gene: TRBJ1-2
abundance: few
v_gene: TRBV4-2
CDR3aa: CASSRGTDYGYTF

j_gene: TRBJ2-3
abundance: .
v_gene: TRBV5-4
CDR3aa: CASSLGQQISDTQYF

j_gene: TRBJ1-1
abundance: .
v_gene: TRBV29-1
CDR3aa: CSVEALGQNTEAFF

j_gene: TRBJ2-1
abundance: .
v_gene: TRBV11-3
CDR3aa: CASSQTSGGRVEQFF

j_gene: TRBJ2-3
abundance: .
v_gene: TRBV27
CDR3aa: CASSSRLADTQYF

j_gene: TRBJ2-7
abundance: .
v_gene: TRBV5-4
CDR3aa: CASSQGRRGYEQYF

j_gene: TRBJ2-3
abundance: .
v_gene: TRBV6-1
CDR3aa: CASSENGLASDTQYF

j_gene: TRBJ1-5
abundance: .
v_gene: TRBV6-1
CDR3aa: CASSESGGTGPQHF

j_gene: TRBJ2-2
abundance: .
v_gene: TRBV6-5
CDR3aa: CASSYGGGMRAGELFF

j_gene: TRBJ1-1
abundance: .
v_gene: TRBV29-1
CDR3aa: CSVRDGGEAFF

j_gene: TRBJ2-5
abundance: .
v_gene: TRBV15
CDR3aa: CATSREDRKETQYF

j_gene: TRBJ2-7
abundance: .
v_gene: TRBV2
CDR3aa: CASSEGAGRQYF

j_gene: TRBJ2-5
abundance: once
v_gene: TRBV7-2
CDR3aa: CASSRTSGVQETQYF

j_gene: TRBJ2-2
abundance: .
v_gene: TRBV6-4
CDR3aa: CASSVQRDTGELFF

j_gene: TRBJ2-1
abundance: .
v_gene: TRBV6-5
CDR3aa: CASSYYHRTYDNEQFF

j_gene: TRBJ2-6
abundance: .
v_gene: TRBV5-3
CDR3aa: CARSDGAGANVLTF

j_gene: TRBJ2-7
abundance: .
v_gene: TRBV4-1
CDR3aa: CASSQVSGGPDEQYF

j_gene: TRBJ2-7
abundance: .
v_gene: TRBV4-1
CDR3aa: CASSQVAYEQYF

j_gene: TRBJ1-4
abundance: .
v_gene: TRBV21-1
CDR3aa: CASSAYRGLGEKLFF

j_gene: TRBJ2-1
abundance: once
v_gene: TRBV29-1
CDR3aa: CSVSILDEQFF

j_gene: TRBJ2-7
abundance: .
v_gene: TRBV7-8
CDR3aa: CASSLAFFTGISYEQYF

j_gene: TRBJ2-5
abundance: .
v_gene: TRBV10-3
CDR3aa: CAISQTGGSGKETQYF

j_gene: TRBJ2-7
abundance: few
v_gene: TRBV3-1/TRBV3-2
CDR3aa: CASSQDLSNTDPYEQYF

j_gene: TRBJ1-2
abundance: .
v_gene: TRBV15
CDR3aa: CATSVDPDRYYGYTF

j_gene: TRBJ1-2
abundance: .
v_gene: TRBV20-1
CDR3aa: CSALLSGYTF

j_gene: TRBJ2-3
abundance: .
v_gene: TRBV12-3/TRBV12-4
CDR3aa: CASSPIVTDTQYF

j_gene: TRBJ2-1
abundance: .
v_gene: TRBV7-9
CDR3aa: CASSSTGGRNEQFF

j_gene: TRBJ1-4
abundance: .
v_gene: TRBV15
CDR3aa: CATSPVAGPTEKLFF

j_gene: TRBJ2-7
abundance: few
v_gene: TRBV5-4
CDR3aa: CASSSDIYEQYF

j_gene: TRBJ2-3
abundance: .
v_gene: TRBV2
CDR3aa: CASSNGQGAWDTQYF

j_gene: TRBJ2-7
abundance: .
v_gene: TRBV6-1
CDR3aa: CASSEWTSEYGEQYF

j_gene: TRBJ2-6
abundance: .
v_gene: TRBV24-1
CDR3aa: CATSASGANVLTF

j_gene: TRBJ1-1
abundance: .
v_gene: TRBV14
CDR3aa: CASSLQGRGTEAFF

j_gene: TRBJ2-7
abundance: .
v_gene: TRBV12-5
CDR3aa: CASVQGGTYEQYF

j_gene: TRBJ2-5
abundance: few
v_gene: TRBV7-7
CDR3aa: CASRPGRGNGGETQYF